This TCR beta chain was recorded in a study of blood T cells in healthy people across ages. This clonotype showed up just a few times. Next came a second PCR, run for about 7 to 12 cycles, which used a sample-barcoded 5' primer along with a J-beta primer mix. TCRdb called the 5' RACE reads again in MiXCR, with one record for every CDR3 protein. The sample lists some 1.6 million distinct CDR3 sequences, about 31% occurring once. CDR1 and CDR2 from the germline V gene are SGHTA and FQGNSA. CDR3 size: 15 residues. The V and J ends lost 5 bases and 3 bases, in that order; junction bases with no gene match: 8.

The chain recombines TRBV7-2 with TRBJ2-7; 9 nucleotides line up with TRBD2. Source material: blood. The TCR sequence derives from a woman in her 30s in good health. The CDR3 nucleotides are TGTGCCAGCAGCCTAGGAAGCGGGGGGAACTACGAGCAGTACTTC. Its translation is CASSLGSGGNYEQYF.